Sequencing of this T cell receptor (beta chain) was carried out in a study of blood T cells in healthy people across ages. With a J-beta primer mix and a sample-barcoded 5' primer, a second PCR ran roughly 6 to 12 cycles. The template-switch adaptor, which had 12 random nucleotides, put a tag on each cDNA molecule. TCRdb redid the calling of the 5' RACE reads with MiXCR, one entry per CDR3 protein. This sample yields 1.5 million to 2 million distinct CDR3 sequences, of which under 30% are seen a single time; around 7.7% belongs to the top ten. Trimming removed 10 bases at V and 1 base at J, with 19 bases between. In germline, CDR1 is SEHNR, CDR2 FQNEAQ (reference sequence). The CDR3 has 15 residues.

This clonotype was obtained from a woman aged 25 to 39 in good health. J is TRBJ2-5 and V is TRBV7-9, with a tentative D call TRBD2 (5 bases). Sequenced material: blood. CDR3 residues: CATFWLEGSQETQYF. As DNA, the CDR3 is TGTGCCACCTTCTGGCTCGAGGGTTCCCAAGAGACCCAGTACTTC.